What follows describes a single TCR beta chain. The antigen is not known. This record comes from a study of T-cell memory formation after mild COVID-19. Study details: In these data, TCR clusters were largely donor specific.

Study-wide results and caveats: What remained unconfirmed was the SARS-CoV-2 specificity of second-wave clones peaking on day 37. Later expanders leaned CD4+, whereas day 15 to 85 contracting clones were balanced CD4/CD8.

CDR3 length: 15 amino acids. Per the germline V gene, CDR1 is MNHEY and CDR2 is SVGAGI. J gave up 4 bases and V 10 bases, and 9 bases lay outside the gene matches. TCR alpha and TCR beta cDNA libraries with sample barcodes and UMIs came from 5'RACE using constant-segment primers. TCRdb analysed the 5' RACE reads with MiXCR anew, one entry per CDR3 protein. The sample consists of 560,000 or so distinct CDR3 sequences, around 16% of them appearing once. This receptor was identified in an adult woman who had mild COVID-19 (a few samples of this study predate the infection). Cell type and time point are not known. The material sequenced was PBMCs or a T cell subset sorted from them (not recorded which). J is TRBJ2-1 and V is TRBV6-5; 11 bases are a match to TRBD2. The CDR3 DNA reads TGTGCCACCTCCAGGACTAGCGGGCCATACAATGAGCAGTTCTTC. Encoded protein: CATSRTSGPYNEQFF.